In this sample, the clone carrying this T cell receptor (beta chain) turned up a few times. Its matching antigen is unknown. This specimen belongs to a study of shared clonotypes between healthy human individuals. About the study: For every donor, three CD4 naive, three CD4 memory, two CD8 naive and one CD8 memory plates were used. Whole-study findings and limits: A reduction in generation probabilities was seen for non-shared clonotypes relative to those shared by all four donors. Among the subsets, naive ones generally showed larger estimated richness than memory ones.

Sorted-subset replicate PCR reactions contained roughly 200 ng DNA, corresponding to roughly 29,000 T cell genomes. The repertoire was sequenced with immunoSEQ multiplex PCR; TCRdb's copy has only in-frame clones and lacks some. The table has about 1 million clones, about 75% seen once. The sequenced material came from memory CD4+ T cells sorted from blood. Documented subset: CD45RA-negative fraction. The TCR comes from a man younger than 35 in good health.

The CDR3 loop reads CASSGPDSKRGYTF. The CDR3 DNA reads TGTGCCAGTAGTGGTCCAGACTCTAAACGAGGCTACACCTTC. This chain connects TRBV19 to TRBJ1-2; D not resolved. V lost 5 bases and J 8 bases, leaving 18 bases between the germline ends. The CDR3 length is 14 residues. CDR1 is LNHDA, CDR2 SQIVND, per germline (reference sequence).